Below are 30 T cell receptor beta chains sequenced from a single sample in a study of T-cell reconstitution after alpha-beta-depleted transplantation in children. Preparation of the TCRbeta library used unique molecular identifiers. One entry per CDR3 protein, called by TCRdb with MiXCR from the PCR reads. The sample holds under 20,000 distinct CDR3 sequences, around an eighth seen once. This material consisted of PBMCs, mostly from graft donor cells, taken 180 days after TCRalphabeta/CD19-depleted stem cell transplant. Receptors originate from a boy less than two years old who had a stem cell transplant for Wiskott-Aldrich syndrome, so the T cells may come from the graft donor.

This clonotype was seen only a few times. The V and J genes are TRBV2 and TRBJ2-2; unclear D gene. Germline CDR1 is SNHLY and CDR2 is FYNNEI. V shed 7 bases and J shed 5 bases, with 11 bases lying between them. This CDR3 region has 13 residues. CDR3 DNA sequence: TGTGCCAGCACTAGAAAAGCTACCGGGGAGCTGTTTTTT. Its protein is CASTRKATGELFF. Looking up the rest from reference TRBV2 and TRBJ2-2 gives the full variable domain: EPEVTQTPSHQVTQMGQEVILRCVPISNHLYFYWYRQILGQKVEFLVSFYNNEISEKSEIFDDQFSVERPDGSNFTLKIRSTKLEDSAMYFCASTRKATGELFFGEGSRLTVL.

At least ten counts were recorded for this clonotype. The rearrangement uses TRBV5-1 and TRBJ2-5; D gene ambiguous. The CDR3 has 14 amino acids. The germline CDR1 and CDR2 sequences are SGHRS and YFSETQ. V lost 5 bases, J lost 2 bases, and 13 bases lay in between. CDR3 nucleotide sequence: TGCGCCAGCAGTAATAGGGCCGTTCAAGAGACCCAGTACTTC. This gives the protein CASSNRAVQETQYF.

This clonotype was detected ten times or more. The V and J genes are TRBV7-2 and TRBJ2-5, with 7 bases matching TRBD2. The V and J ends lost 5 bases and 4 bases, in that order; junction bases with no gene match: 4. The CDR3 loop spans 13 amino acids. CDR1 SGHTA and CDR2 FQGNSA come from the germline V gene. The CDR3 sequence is CASSPAGRETQYF. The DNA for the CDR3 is TGTGCCAGCAGCCCAGCGGGAAGAGAGACCCAGTACTTC.

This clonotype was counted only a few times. The CDR3 region has the DNA TGTGCCAGCAGCCAAGGACTTATCACCGGGGAGCTGTTTTTT. Translated, it gives CASSQGLITGELFF. The rearrangement joins TRBV3-1 to TRBJ2-2; no clear D gene. Looked up from germline, CDR1 is LGHDT and CDR2 is YNNKEL (reference sequence). V was cut by 1 base and J by 4 bases, with 7 bases left in between. The CDR3 contains 14 residues.

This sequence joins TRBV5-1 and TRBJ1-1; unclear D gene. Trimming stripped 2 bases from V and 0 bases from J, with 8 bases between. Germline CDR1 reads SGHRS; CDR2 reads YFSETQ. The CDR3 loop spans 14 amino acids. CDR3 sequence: CASSLLSVNTEAFF. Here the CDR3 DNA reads TGCGCCAGCAGCTTACTGTCCGTGAACACTGAAGCTTTCTTT.

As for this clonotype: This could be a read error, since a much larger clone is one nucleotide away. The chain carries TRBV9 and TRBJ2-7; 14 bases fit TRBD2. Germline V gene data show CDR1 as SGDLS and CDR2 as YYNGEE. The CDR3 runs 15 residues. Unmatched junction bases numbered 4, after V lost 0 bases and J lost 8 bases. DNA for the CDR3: TGTGCCAGCAGCGTAGGACTAGCGGGAGGGTACCAGCAGTACTTC. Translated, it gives CASSVGLAGGYQQYF.

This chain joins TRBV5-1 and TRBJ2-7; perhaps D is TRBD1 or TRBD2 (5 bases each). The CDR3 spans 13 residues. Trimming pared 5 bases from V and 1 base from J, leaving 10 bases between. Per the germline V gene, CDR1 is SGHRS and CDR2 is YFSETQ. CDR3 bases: TGCGCCAGCAGTGGGACGGTTTCCTACGAGCAGTACTTC. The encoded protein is CASSGTVSYEQYF.

The CDR3 loop reads CAISVKGKGQYF. The CDR3 DNA sequence: TGTGCCATCAGTGTAAAAGGGAAGGGGCAGTACTTC. This rearrangement joins TRBV10-3 to TRBJ2-7; D gene uncertain. V was cut by 4 bases and J by 9 bases, with 13 bases left in between. CDR1 is ENHRY and CDR2 is SYGVKD in the germline V gene. CDR3 length: 12 residues.

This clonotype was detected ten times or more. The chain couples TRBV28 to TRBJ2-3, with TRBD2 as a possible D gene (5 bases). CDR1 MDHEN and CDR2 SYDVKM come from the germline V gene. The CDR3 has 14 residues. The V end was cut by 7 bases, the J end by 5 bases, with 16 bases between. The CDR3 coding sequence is TGTGCCAGCACACCGGGGTGGGGAAGAGATACGCAGTATTTT. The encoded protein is CASTPGWGRDTQYF.

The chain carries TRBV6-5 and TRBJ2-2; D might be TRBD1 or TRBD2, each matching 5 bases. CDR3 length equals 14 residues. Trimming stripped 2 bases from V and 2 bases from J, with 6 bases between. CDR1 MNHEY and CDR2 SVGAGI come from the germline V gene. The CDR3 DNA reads TGTGCCAGCAGTTACCGGGACAACACCGGGGAGCTGTTTTTT. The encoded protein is CASSYRDNTGELFF.

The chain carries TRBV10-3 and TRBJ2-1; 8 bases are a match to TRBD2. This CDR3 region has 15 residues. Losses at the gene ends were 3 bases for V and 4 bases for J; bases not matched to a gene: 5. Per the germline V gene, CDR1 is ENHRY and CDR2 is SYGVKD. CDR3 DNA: TGTGCCATCAGTGATACTAGCGGAATGTACAATGAGCAGTTCTTC. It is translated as CAISDTSGMYNEQFF.

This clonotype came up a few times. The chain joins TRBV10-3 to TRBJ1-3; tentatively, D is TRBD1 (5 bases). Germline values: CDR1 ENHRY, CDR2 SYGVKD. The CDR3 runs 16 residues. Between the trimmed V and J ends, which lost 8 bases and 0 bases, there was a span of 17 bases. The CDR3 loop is CAIGAGTSSSGNTIYF. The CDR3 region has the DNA TGTGCCATCGGGGCCGGCACCTCAAGCTCTGGAAACACCATATATTTT.

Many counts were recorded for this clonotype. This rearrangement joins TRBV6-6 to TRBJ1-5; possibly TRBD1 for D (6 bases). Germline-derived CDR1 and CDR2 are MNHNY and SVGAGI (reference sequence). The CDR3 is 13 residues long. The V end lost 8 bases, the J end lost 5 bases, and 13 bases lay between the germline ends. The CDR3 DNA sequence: TGTGCCAGCTACCAGGGGAGGGATCAGCCCCAGCATTTT. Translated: CASYQGRDQPQHF.

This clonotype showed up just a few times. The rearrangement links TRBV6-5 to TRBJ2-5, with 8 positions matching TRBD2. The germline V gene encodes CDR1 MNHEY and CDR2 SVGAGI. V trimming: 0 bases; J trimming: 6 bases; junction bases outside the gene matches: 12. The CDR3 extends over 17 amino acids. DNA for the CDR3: TGTGCCAGCAGTTACTCTTCCGGGAGCGGGAGCGTCAAGACCCAGTACTTC. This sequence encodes CASSYSSGSGSVKTQYF.

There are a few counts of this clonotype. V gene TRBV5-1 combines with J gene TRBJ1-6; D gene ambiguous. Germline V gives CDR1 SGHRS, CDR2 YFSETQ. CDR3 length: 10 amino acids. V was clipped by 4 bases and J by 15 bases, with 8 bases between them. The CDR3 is CASSQPLLHF. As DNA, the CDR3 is TGCGCCAGCAGCCAACCGCTCCTCCACTTT.

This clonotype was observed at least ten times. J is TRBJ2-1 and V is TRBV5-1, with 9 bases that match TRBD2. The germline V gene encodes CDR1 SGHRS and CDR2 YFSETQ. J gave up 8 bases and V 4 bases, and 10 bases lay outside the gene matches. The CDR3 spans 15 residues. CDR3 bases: TGCGCCAGCAGCCCCGGCGGGAGGGCGATCCATGAGCAGTTCTTC. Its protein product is CASSPGGRAIHEQFF.

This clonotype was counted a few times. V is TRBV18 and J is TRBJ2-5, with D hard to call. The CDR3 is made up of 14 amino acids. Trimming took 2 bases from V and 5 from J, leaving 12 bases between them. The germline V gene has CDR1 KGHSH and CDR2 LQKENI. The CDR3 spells CASSPLKDGETQYF. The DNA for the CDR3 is TGTGCCAGCTCACCATTAAAGGATGGGGAGACCCAGTACTTC.

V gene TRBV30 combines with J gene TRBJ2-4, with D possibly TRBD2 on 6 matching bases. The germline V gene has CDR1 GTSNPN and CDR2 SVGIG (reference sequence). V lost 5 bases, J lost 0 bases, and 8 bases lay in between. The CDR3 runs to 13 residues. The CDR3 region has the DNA TGTGCCTGGTCGGGAGTAGCCAAAAACATTCAGTACTTC. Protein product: CAWSGVAKNIQYF.

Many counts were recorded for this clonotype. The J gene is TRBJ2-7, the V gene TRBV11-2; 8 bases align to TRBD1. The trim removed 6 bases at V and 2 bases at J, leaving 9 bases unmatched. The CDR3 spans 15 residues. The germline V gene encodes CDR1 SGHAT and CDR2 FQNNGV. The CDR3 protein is CASSQGAFSPYEQYF. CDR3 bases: TGTGCCAGCAGTCAGGGGGCATTTTCCCCCTACGAGCAGTACTTC.

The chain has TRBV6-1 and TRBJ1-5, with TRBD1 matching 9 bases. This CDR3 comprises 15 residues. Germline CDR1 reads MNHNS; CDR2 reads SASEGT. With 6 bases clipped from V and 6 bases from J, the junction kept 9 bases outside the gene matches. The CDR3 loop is CASSPGQGGGQPQHF. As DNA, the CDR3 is TGTGCCAGCAGCCCGGGACAGGGAGGCGGTCAGCCCCAGCATTTT.

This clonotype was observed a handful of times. CDR3 DNA: TGTGCCAGCACCGGACAGGGGGCACATTCACCCCTCCACTTT. Protein sequence: CASTGQGAHSPLHF. The chain joins TRBV6-1 to TRBJ1-6; 11 bases agree with TRBD1. CDR1 is MNHNS, CDR2 SASEGT, per germline. V lost 7 bases, J lost 8 bases, and 4 bases stayed unmatched. The CDR3 has 14 residues.

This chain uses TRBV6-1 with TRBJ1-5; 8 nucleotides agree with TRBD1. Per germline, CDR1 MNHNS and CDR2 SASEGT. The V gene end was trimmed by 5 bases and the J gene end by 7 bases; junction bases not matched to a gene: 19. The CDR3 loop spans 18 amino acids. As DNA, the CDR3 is TGTGCCAGCAGTCCTAAACCGGGGCGACAGGGGAACGGGCAGCCCCAGCATTTT. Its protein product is CASSPKPGRQGNGQPQHF.

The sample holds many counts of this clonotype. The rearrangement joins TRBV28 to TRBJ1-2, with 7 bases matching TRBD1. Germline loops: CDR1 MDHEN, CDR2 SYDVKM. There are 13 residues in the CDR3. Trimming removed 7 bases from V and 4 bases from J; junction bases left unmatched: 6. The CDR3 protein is CASMRQGTYGYTF. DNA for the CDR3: TGTGCCAGCATGAGACAGGGAACCTATGGCTACACCTTC.

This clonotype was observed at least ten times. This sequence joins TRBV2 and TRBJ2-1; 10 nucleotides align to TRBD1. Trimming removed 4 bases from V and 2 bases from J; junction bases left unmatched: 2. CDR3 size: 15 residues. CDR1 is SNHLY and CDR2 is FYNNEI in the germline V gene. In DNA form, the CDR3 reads TGTGCCAGCAGTGGGACAGGGGGGACCTACAATGAGCAGTTCTTC. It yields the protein CASSGTGGTYNEQFF.

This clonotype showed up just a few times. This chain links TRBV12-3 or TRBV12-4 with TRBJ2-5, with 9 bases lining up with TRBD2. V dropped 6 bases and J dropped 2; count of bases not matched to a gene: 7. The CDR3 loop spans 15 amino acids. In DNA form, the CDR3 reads TGTGCCAGCAGCGTTGCGGCGGGGGGGCAAGAGACCCAGTACTTC. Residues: CASSVAAGGQETQYF.

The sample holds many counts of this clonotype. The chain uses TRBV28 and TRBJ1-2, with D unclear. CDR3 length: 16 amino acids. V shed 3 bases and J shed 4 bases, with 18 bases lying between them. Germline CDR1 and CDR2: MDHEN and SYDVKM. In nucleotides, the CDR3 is TGTGCCAGCAGTTTTATAGAAGTCTCTCCGAGCTATGGCTACACCTTC. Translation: CASSFIEVSPSYGYTF.

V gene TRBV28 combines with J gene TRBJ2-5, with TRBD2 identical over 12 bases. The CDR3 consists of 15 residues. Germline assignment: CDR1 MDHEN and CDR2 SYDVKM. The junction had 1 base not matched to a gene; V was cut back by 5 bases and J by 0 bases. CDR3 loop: CASSTSGRYQETQYF. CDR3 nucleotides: TGTGCCAGCAGTACTAGCGGGAGGTACCAAGAGACCCAGTACTTC.

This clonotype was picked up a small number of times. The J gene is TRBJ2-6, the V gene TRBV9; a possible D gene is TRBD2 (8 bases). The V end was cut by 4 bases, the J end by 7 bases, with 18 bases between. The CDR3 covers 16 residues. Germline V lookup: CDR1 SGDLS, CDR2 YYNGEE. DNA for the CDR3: TGTGCCAGCAGCCAGTCCCCGGGAGGGGGCGCCAACGTCCTGACTTTC. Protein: CASSQSPGGGANVLTF. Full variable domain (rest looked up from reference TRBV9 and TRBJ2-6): DSGVTQTPKHLITATGQRVTLRCSPRSGDLSVYWYQQSLDQGLQFLIQYYNGEERAKGNILERFSAQQFPDLHSELNLSSLELGDSALYFCASSQSPGGGANVLTFGAGSRLTVL.

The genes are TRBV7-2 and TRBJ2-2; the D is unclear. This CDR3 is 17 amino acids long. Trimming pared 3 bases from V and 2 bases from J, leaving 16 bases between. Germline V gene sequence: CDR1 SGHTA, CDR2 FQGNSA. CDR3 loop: CASSFFGSALNTGELFF. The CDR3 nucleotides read TGTGCCAGCAGCTTTTTCGGGTCTGCATTAAACACCGGGGAGCTGTTTTTT.

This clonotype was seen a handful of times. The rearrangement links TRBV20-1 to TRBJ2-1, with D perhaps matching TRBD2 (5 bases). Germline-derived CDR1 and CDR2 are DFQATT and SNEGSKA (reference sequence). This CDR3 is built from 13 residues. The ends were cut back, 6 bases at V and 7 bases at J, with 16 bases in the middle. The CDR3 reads CSAPLGSENEQFF. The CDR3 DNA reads TGCAGTGCGCCACTAGGGAGTGAGAATGAGCAGTTCTTC.